Listed below are T cell receptor beta chains from one sample, sequenced in a study of Graves' ophthalmopathy and Graves' hyperthyroidism. TCRdb re-analysed the multiplex PCR reads in MiXCR, keeping a single row per CDR3 protein. This repertoire shows about 370,000 distinct CDR3 sequences, 15% to 20% found once; its top ten account for 2.4%. The sample consisted of peripheral blood. These receptors were obtained from an adult woman with stable Graves' hyperthyroidism. Each CDR3 is given with its conserved first and last residue. Fields, in order: V gene, J gene, clone size, D gene, CDR3 DNA, CDR3 protein. A D gene is named only where the DNA matches it firmly. Some rows have no size entry. The others give once, few or many, or a class for an expanded clone.

>TRBV5-1|TRBJ2-5|few|.
TGCGCCAGCAGCAAGGACAGTGGAGTGAAGACCCAGTACTTC
CASSKDSGVKTQYF
>TRBV30|TRBJ2-7|many|.
TGTGCCTGGAGTGTCAGGGGGACGGATAGCGGGCAGTACTTC
CAWSVRGTDSGQYF
>TRBV29-1|TRBJ1-1|few|.
TGCAGCGTCCCGGACGGGAACACTGAAGCTTTCTTT
CSVPDGNTEAFF
>TRBV12-3/TRBV12-4|TRBJ2-7|many|TRBD2
TGTGCCAGCAGCTGGGGAGGGGACGAGCAGTACTTC
CASSWGGDEQYF
>TRBV12-3/TRBV12-4|TRBJ2-7|many|.
TGTGCCAGCAGTCTAGGCAGGCTTACGAGCTCCTACGAGCAGTACTTC
CASSLGRLTSSYEQYF
>TRBV27|TRBJ2-7|.|.
TGTGCCAGCAGCAACCAATTAAACTACGAGCAGTACTTC
CASSNQLNYEQYF
>TRBV6-5|TRBJ1-6|.|.
TGTGCCAGCAGTTTGACCAGGGTGGGCGGCTCCTATAATTCACCCCTCCACTTT
CASSLTRVGGSYNSPLHF
>TRBV7-9|TRBJ2-7|many|.
TGTGCCAGCAGCTTGGACGGGACGGCCCCCTACGAGCAGTACTTC
CASSLDGTAPYEQYF
>TRBV6-5|TRBJ2-5|.|.
TGTGCCAGCAGTTACCAAGAGACCACAGGGCAAGAGACCCAGTACTTC
CASSYQETTGQETQYF
>TRBV7-2|TRBJ2-7|many|.
TGTGCCAGCAGCCAGTCGACAGGCCCTGGGTTGCAGCAGTACTTC
CASSQSTGPGLQQYF
>TRBV29-1|TRBJ2-7|many|.
TGCAGCGTGGCGACACCTTCTCTTTCCTACGAGCAGTACTTC
CSVATPSLSYEQYF
>TRBV20-1|TRBJ2-5|many|.
TGCAGTGCTAGAAGGGTCGGATGGGGGCAAGAGACCCAGTACTTC
CSARRVGWGQETQYF
>TRBV7-9|TRBJ1-5|many|.
TGTGCCAGCAGCCTCGGGGGGGCTCGTCAGCCCCAGCATTTT
CASSLGGARQPQHF
>TRBV18|TRBJ1-1|.|.
TGTGCCAGCTCACCGCAGGACTCGGGGCTAACTGAAGCTTTCTTT
CASSPQDSGLTEAFF
>TRBV12-3/TRBV12-4|TRBJ1-5|many|TRBD1
TGTGCCAGCAGCCTATACCAGGGGGATAATCAGCCCCAGCATTTT
CASSLYQGDNQPQHF
>TRBV6-1|TRBJ1-3|few|.
TGTGCCAGCAGATCCATAGGGGCTGGAAACACCATATATTTT
CASRSIGAGNTIYF
>TRBV2|TRBJ1-2|many|.
TGTGCCAGCCCTCGACAAGGAGGGGGCTATGGCTACACCTTC
CASPRQGGGYGYTF
>TRBV2|TRBJ2-5|few|.
TGTGCCAGCAGTGAGAGTCCCCGTCCGGAGACCCAGTACTTC
CASSESPRPETQYF
>TRBV11-1|TRBJ2-5|many|TRBD2
TGTGCCAGCAGCGCTCGCTGGAGAGGACTAGCGGGAATTACTCAAGAGACCCAGTACTTC
CASSARWRGLAGITQETQYF
>TRBV5-1|TRBJ2-7|many|.
TGCGCCAGCAGCCCGGACCCGGGGGCGCAAAGCGAGCAGTACTTC
CASSPDPGAQSEQYF
>TRBV20-1|TRBJ2-7|.|.
TGCAGTGCTAGAGATTTTGTGGGCTACGAGCAGTACTTC
CSARDFVGYEQYF
>TRBV30|TRBJ1-1|many|TRBD1
TGTGCCTGGAGTGAGACAGGGGGAGCTTTCTTT
CAWSETGGAFF
>TRBV28|TRBJ2-7|many|.
TGTGCCAGCAGTTTACCAAGCAGCGGTTACAACGAGCAGTACTTC
CASSLPSSGYNEQYF
>TRBV6-1|TRBJ1-5|many|.
TGTGCCAGCAGTGAAGCGGGCGGGAATCAGCCCCAGCATTTT
CASSEAGGNQPQHF
>TRBV10-3|TRBJ1-1|.|.
TGTGCCATCAGCCGGGACACCTTTTACACTGAAGCTTTCTTT
CAISRDTFYTEAFF
>TRBV7-9|TRBJ2-7|many|.
TGTGCCAGCAGCTTAGAAACAGAGGGGTCCTACGAGCAGTACTTC
CASSLETEGSYEQYF
>TRBV12-3/TRBV12-4|TRBJ2-7|many|.
TGTGCCAGCAGCCTATCTAGCGAGAGACCTTACGAGCAGTACTTC
CASSLSSERPYEQYF
>TRBV29-1|TRBJ2-5|many|.
TGCAGCGTTGGACAACAGGGTCCCCAGTACTTC
CSVGQQGPQYF
>TRBV18|TRBJ2-7|many|.
TGTGCCAGCTCACCAAGGGGGTCCCGGAGCACCTACGAGCAGTACTTC
CASSPRGSRSTYEQYF